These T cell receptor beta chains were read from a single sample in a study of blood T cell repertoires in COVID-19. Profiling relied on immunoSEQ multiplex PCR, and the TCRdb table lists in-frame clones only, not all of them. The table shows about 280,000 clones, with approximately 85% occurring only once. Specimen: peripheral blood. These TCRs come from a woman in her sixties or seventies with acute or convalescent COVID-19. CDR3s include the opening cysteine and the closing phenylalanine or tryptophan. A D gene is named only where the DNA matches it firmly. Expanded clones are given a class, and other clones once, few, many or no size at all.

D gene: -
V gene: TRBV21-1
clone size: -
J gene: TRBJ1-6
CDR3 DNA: TGTGCCAGCAGCTCCCGTAACAGGGTCAAGTCCTATAATTCACCCCTCCACTTT
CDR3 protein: CASSSRNRVKSYNSPLHF

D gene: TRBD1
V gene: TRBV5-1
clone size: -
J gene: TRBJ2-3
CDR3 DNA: TGCGCCAGCAGACTGACAGGGGGAAGCGTCTCCACAGATACGCAGTATTTT
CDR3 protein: CASRLTGGSVSTDTQYF

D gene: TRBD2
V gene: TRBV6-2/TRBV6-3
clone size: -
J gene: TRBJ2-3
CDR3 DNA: TGTGCCAGCAGTTTACTAGCGGGAGTCACAGATACGCAGTATTTT
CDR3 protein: CASSLLAGVTDTQYF

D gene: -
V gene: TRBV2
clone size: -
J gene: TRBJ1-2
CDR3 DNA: TGTGCCAGCAGTGAGGACAGCTATGGCTACACCTTC
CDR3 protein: CASSEDSYGYTF

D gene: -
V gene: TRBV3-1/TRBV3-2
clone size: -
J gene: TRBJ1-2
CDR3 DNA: TGTGCCAGCAGCCTTGACAGTTCCTCATCCTACACCTTC
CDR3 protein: CASSLDSSSSYTF

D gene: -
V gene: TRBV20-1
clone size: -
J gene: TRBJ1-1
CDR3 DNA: TGCAGTGCTAGTTACAGAGCCTTGAACACTGAAGCTTTCTTT
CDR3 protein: CSASYRALNTEAFF

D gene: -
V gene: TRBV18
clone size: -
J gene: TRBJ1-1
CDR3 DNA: TGTGCCAGCTCACCATCTGAGAGCGGGGGCGTAGGGACTGAAGCTTTCTTT
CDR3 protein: CASSPSESGGVGTEAFF

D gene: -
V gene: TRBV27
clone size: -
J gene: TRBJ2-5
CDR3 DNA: TGTGCCAGCAGGACCGGGGTCGAGACCCAGTACTTC
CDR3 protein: CASRTGVETQYF

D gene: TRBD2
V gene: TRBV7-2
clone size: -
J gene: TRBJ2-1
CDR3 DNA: TGTGCCAGCAGCTTCACGGGGGGTCCTTACAATGAGCAGTTCTTC
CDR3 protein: CASSFTGGPYNEQFF

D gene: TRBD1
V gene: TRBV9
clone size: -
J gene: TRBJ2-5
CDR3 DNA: TGTGCCAGCAGCCGCACAGACAGGGAAGAGACCCAGTACTTC
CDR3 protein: CASSRTDREETQYF

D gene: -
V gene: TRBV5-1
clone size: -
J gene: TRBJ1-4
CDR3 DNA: TGCGCCAGCAGCATGGACTCGCCGAGGGAAAAACTGTTTTTT
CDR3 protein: CASSMDSPREKLFF

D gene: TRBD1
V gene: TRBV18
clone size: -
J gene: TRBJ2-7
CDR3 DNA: TGTGCCAGCACCGTAGGGGGCAGGTCCTACGAGCAGTACTTC
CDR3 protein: CASTVGGRSYEQYF

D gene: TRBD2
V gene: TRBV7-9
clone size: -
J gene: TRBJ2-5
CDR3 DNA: TGTGCCAGCAGTTGGACTAGCGGAGAAGAGACCCAGTACTTC
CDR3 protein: CASSWTSGEETQYF

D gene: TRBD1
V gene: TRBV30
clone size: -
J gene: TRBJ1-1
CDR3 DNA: TGTGCCTGGAGTAACCAGGACAGGGGGACAACTGAAGCTTTCTTT
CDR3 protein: CAWSNQDRGTTEAFF

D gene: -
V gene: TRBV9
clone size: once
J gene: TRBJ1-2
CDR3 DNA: TGTGCCAGCAGCGTAAATCCGCGACAGGTGAAGGGCTACACCTTC
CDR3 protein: CASSVNPRQVKGYTF

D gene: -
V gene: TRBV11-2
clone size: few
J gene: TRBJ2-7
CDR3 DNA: TGTGCCAGCAGCTGGGGCAGGTCTACCTACGAGCAGTACTTC
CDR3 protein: CASSWGRSTYEQYF

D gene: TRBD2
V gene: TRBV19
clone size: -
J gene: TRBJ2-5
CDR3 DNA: TGTGCCAGTAGTCCGCAACTAGCGGGGGGACGAGAGACCCAGTACTTC
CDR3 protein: CASSPQLAGGRETQYF

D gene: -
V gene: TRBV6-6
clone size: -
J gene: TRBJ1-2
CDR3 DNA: TGTGCCAGCAGTTCCGGACAATACTATGGCTACACCTTC
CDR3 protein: CASSSGQYYGYTF

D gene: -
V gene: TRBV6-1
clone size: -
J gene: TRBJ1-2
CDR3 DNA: TGTGCCAGCAGTGAAGTAATACGAGATGGCTACACCTTC
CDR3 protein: CASSEVIRDGYTF

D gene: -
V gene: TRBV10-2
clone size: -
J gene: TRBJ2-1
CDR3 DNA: TGCGCCAGCAGTGGAGGTCTAAACTTGTACAATGAGCAGTTCTTC
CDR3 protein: CASSGGLNLYNEQFF

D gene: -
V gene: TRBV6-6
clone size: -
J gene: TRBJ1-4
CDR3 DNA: TGTGCCAGCAGTCCGGCTACAGGGATTAATGAAAAACTGTTTTTT
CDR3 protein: CASSPATGINEKLFF

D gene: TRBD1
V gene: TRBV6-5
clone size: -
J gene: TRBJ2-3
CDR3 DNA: TGTGCCAGCAGCCGTGACAGGGGCGGGACAGATACGCAGTATTTT
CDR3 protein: CASSRDRGGTDTQYF

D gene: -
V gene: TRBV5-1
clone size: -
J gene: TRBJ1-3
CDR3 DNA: TGCGCCAGCAGCCCCGGGGGCTCTGGAAACACCATATATTTT
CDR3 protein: CASSPGGSGNTIYF

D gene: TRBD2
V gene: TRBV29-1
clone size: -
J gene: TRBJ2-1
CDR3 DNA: TGCAGCGTTGGGTCCCGACTAGCGCAGGGCACTGAGCAGTTCTTC
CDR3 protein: CSVGSRLAQGTEQFF

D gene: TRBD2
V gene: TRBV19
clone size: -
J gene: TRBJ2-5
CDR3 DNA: TGTGCCAGTAGGAGGACTAGCGGCGAAGAGACCCAGTACTTC
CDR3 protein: CASRRTSGEETQYF

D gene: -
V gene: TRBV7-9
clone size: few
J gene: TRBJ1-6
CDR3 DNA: TGTGCCAGCAGCTTTCGGACTGGCTCGTCACCCCTCCACTTT
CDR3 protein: CASSFRTGSSPLHF

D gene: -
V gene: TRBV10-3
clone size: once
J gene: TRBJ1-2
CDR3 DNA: TGTGCCATCAGTGAGGACAGGAAGTATGGCTACACCTTC
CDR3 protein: CAISEDRKYGYTF

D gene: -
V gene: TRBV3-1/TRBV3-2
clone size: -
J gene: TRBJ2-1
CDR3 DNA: TGTGCCAGCAGCCAAGTCGATGAGCAGTTCTTC
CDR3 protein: CASSQVDEQFF

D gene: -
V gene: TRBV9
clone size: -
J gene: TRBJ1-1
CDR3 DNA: TGTGCCAGCAGCGTTTCAGGGCGGGGGAACACTGAAGCTTTCTTT
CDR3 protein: CASSVSGRGNTEAFF

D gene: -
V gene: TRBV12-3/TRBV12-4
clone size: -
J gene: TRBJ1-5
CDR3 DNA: TGTGCCAGCAGTTTCGGCACAGGTCAGCCCCAGCATTTT
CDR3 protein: CASSFGTGQPQHF

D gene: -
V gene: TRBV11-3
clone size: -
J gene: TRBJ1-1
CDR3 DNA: TGTGCCAGCAGCTCCCAGACCAGGGGAAGGGCCACTGAAGCTTTCTTT
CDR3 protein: CASSSQTRGRATEAFF

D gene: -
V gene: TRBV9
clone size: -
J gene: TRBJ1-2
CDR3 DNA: TGTGCCAGCAGCGTCCAGGGAAACTATGGCTACACCTTC
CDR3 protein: CASSVQGNYGYTF

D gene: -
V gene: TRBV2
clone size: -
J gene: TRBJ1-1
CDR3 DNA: TGTGCCAGCAGGTCATTGAACACTGAAGCTTTCTTT
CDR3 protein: CASRSLNTEAFF